This passage covers 14 T cell receptor beta chains from one sample sequenced in a study of cytomegalovirus exposure and HLA in healthy donors. Use of 60 Vbeta and 13 Jbeta primers characterized the PCR. Sequencing used immunoSEQ multiplex PCR; TCRdb keeps in-frame clones, though not all of them. The sample yields fewer than 250,000 clones, around 67% seen once. Sequenced material: PBMCs. Receptors were obtained from a woman younger than 45 in good health and CMV-seropositive.

This clone was seen more than once but under ten times. The chain employs TRBV7-9 and TRBJ1-4, with D uncertain. The CDR3 covers 14 residues. With 1 base removed from V and 8 bases from J, the gap between germline ends came to 11 bases. Germline assignment: CDR1 SEHNR and CDR2 FQNEAQ (reference sequence). The CDR3 sequence is CASSLGTSGEKLFF. CDR3 DNA: TGTGCCAGCAGCTTAGGAACCTCGGGGGAAAAACTGTTTTTT. Full variable domain (remainder filled in from reference TRBV7-9 and TRBJ1-4): DTGVSQNPRHKITKRGQNVTFRCDPISEHNRLYWYRQTLGQGPEFLTYFQNEAQLEKSRLLSDRFSAERPKGSFSTLEIQRTEQGDSAMYLCASSLGTSGEKLFFGSGTQLSVL.

The sample holds a few counts of this clone. CDR3 loop: CASSPPGGGGYGYTF. CDR3 coding DNA: TGTGCCAGCAGTCCCCCGGGGGGAGGGGGATATGGCTACACCTTC. J is TRBJ1-2 and V is TRBV28, with D possibly TRBD1 on 6 matching bases. V lost 5 bases and J 5 bases, leaving 18 bases between the germline ends. Germline-derived CDR1 and CDR2 are MDHEN and SYDVKM. The CDR3 covers 15 residues.

The CDR3 sequence is CASSIDLGREQFF. DNA of the CDR3: TGTGCCAGTAGTATAGATCTGGGGCGGGAGCAGTTCTTC. The V gene is TRBV19, the J gene TRBJ2-1; a possible D gene is TRBD1 (5 bases). V gave up 0 bases and J gave up 10 bases, with 10 bases separating them. This CDR3 comprises 13 residues. Germline V gene sequence: CDR1 LNHDA, CDR2 SQIVND (reference sequence).

The rearrangement joins TRBV28 to TRBJ1-6; possibly TRBD1 for D (5 bases). CDR3 length: 14 residues. In germline, CDR1 is MDHEN, CDR2 SYDVKM. Trimming shortened V by 5 bases and J by 9 bases, and 14 bases separated the two germline ends. For the CDR3, the DNA is TGTGCCAGCAGTCTGACAGAGACTGCTTCACCCCTCCACTTT. It encodes CASSLTETASPLHF.

The chain combines TRBV28 with TRBJ1-1, with 7 positions matching TRBD1. The germline gives CDR1 MDHEN, CDR2 SYDVKM. The CDR3 sequence is 17 residues long. J lost 0 bases, V lost 3 bases, and 10 bases had no gene match. The CDR3 DNA follows: TGTGCCAGCAGTTTGCGGACAGGAGGAGGACTGAACACTGAAGCTTTCTTT. It encodes CASSLRTGGGLNTEAFF.

This clone was picked up one time. The chain recombines TRBV6-1 with TRBJ2-5; 7 nucleotides line up with TRBD2. The J call could be wrong; TRBJ2-7 is a better fit for the DNA end. Germline values: CDR1 MNHNS, CDR2 SASEGT. The CDR3 extends over 15 amino acids. CDR3 bases: TGTGCCAGCAGTGCCGAAGGGGCGGGAGCCAACGAGCAGTACTTC. The encoded protein is CASSAEGAGANEQYF.

The V and J genes are TRBV27 and TRBJ2-1; 11 bases are a match to TRBD2. After removal of 7 bases from V and 0 bases from J, the junction contained 11 bases not matched to a gene. The CDR3 covers 18 residues. Germline CDR1 MNHEY, CDR2 SMNVEV (reference sequence). CDR3 bases: TGTGCCAGCACCGCTGGGACTAGCGGTACCGGCTCCTACAATGAGCAGTTCTTC. This encodes CASTAGTSGTGSYNEQFF.

The V and J genes are TRBV11-2 and TRBJ1-1; no clear D gene. V shed 1 base and J shed 0 bases, with 9 bases lying between them. CDR3 length equals 15 residues. CDR1 and CDR2 from the germline V gene are SGHAT and FQNNGV. The DNA for the CDR3 is TGTGCCAGCAGCTTAGGACAATCCTTGAACACTGAAGCTTTCTTT. Translating gives CASSLGQSLNTEAFF.

This clone was counted a few times. J is TRBJ2-1 and V is TRBV5-5; 8 nucleotides align to TRBD1. Looked up from germline, CDR1 is SGHKS and CDR2 is YYEKEE (reference sequence). The J segment lost 6 bases and the V segment lost 7 bases, leaving 12 bases of the junction unmatched. The CDR3 sequence is 15 residues long. Here the CDR3 reads CASGTGLSLVNEQFF. CDR3 nucleotides: TGTGCCAGCGGGACAGGACTTTCGTTAGTCAATGAGCAGTTCTTC.

On this clone itself: The sample has other DNA sequences that encode this CDR3 too. This rearrangement joins TRBV5-1 to TRBJ1-1; D gene uncertain. The germline V and J ends were trimmed by 0 bases and 4 bases, with 7 bases remaining between them. Looked up from germline, CDR1 is SGHRS and CDR2 is YFSETQ. The CDR3 has 13 amino acids. CDR3 nucleotides: TGCGCCAGCAGCTTGGCGACGGGCACTGAAGCTTTCTTT. It encodes CASSLATGTEAFF.

The V gene is TRBV27, the J gene TRBJ1-6; TRBD1 is a possible D gene (6 bases). Between the trimmed V and J ends, which lost 3 bases and 7 bases, there was a span of 7 bases. The CDR3 consists of 13 residues. Germline V gene sequence: CDR1 MNHEY, CDR2 SMNVEV (reference sequence). CDR3 in amino acids: CASSFDRNSPLHF. The CDR3 DNA follows: TGTGCCAGCAGTTTTGACAGGAATTCACCCCTCCACTTT.

The chain uses TRBV7-2 and TRBJ2-5, with TRBD1 matching 7 bases. The V gene end was trimmed by 3 bases and the J gene end by 4 bases; junction bases not matched to a gene: 5. The V gene's germline CDR1 is SGHTA and CDR2 FQGNSA. The CDR3 totals 14 residues. The DNA of the CDR3 is TGTGCCAGCAGCTTGACAGGGATGGGAGAGACCCAGTACTTC. It yields the protein CASSLTGMGETQYF.

The V call is TRBV21-1, the J call TRBJ1-2; no DNA check was done on the table's D call, TRBD1. TRBV21-1 is designated a pseudogene. This CDR3 comprises 15 residues. The CDR3 loop is CASSKVSWDSHGYTF. The CDR3 DNA follows: TGTGCCAGCAGCAAAGTAAGTTGGGACAGCCATGGCTACACCTTC.

The rearrangement uses TRBV27 and TRBJ2-1; perhaps TRBD1 as D (5 bases). Trimming took 8 bases from V and 6 from J, leaving 14 bases between them. In germline, CDR1 is MNHEY, CDR2 SMNVEV (reference sequence). This CDR3 contains 13 residues. The CDR3 loop reads CASCVGVFNEQFF. Written as DNA, the CDR3 is TGTGCCAGCTGCGTAGGGGTATTCAATGAGCAGTTCTTC.